The T cell receptor (beta chain) under discussion was sequenced for a study of T cell changes during pregnancy in multiple sclerosis. The protocol was immunoSEQ multiplex PCR, while the TCRdb copy is restricted to in-frame clones and leaves out a portion. This table has roughly 72,000 clones, approximately 95% appearing once. The J segment lost 5 bases and the V segment lost 7 bases, leaving 9 bases of the junction unmatched. The CDR3 has 14 residues. The germline V gene encodes CDR1 MDHEN and CDR2 SYDVKM. This chain uses TRBV28 with TRBJ2-5; TRBD1 matches 8 bases. Sequences were derived from CD4+ T cells from peripheral blood mononuclear cells, sampled after pregnancy. The sequence derives from a female donor with multiple sclerosis, enrolled in a pregnancy study. The CDR3 sequence is CASNQGARGETQYF. The CDR3 DNA reads TGTGCCAGCAACCAGGGGGCTCGAGGGGAGACCCAGTACTTC.